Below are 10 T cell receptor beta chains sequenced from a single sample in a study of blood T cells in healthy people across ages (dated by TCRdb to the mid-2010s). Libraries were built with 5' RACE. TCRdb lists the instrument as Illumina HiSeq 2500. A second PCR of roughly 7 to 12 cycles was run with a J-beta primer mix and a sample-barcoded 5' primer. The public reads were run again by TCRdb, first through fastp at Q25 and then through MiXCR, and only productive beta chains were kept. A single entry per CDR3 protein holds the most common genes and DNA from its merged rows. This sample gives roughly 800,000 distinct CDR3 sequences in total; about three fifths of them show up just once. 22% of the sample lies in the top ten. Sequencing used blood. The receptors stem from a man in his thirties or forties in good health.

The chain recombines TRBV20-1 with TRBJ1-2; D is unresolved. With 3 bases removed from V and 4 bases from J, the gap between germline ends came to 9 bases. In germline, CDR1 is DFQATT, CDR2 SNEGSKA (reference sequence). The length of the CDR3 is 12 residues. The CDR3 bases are TGCAGTGCTAGGCCAGACTTCTATGGCTACACCTTC. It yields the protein CSARPDFYGYTF.

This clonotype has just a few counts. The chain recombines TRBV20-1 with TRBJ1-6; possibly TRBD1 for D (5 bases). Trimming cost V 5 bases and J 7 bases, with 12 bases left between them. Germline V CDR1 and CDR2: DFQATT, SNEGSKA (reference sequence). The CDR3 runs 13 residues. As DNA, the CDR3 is TGCAGTGCTCAGGGTCGAGGGAATTCACCCCTCCACTTT. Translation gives CSAQGRGNSPLHF.

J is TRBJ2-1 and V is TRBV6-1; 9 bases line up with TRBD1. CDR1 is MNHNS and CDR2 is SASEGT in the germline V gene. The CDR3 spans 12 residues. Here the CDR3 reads CAQGDRVGEQFF. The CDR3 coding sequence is TGTGCACAGGGGGACAGGGTAGGTGAGCAGTTCTTC.

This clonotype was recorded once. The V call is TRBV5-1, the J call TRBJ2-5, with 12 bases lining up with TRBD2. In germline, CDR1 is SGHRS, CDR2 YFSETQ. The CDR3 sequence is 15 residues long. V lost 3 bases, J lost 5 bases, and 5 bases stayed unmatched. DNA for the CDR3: TGCGCCAGCAGCTGGACTAGCGGGGTCGGGGAGACCCAGTACTTC. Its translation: CASSWTSGVGETQYF. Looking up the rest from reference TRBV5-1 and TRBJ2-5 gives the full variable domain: KAGVTQTPRYLIKTRGQQVTLSCSPISGHRSVSWYQQTPGQGLQFLFEYFSETQRNKGNFPGRFSGRQFSNSRSEMNVSTLELGDSALYLCASSWTSGVGETQYFGPGTRLLVL.

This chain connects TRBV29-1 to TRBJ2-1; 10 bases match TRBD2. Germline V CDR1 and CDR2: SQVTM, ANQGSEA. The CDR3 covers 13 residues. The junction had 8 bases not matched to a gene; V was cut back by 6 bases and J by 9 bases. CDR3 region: CSVVSGGRGEQFF. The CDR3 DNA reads TGCAGCGTGGTTAGCGGGGGGCGAGGTGAGCAGTTCTTC.

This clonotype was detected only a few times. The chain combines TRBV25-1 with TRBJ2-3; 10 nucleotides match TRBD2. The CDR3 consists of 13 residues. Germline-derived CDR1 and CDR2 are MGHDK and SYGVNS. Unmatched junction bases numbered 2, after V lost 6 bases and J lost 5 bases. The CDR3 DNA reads TGTGCCAGCAGGACTAGCGGGCGAGATACGCAGTATTTT. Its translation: CASRTSGRDTQYF.

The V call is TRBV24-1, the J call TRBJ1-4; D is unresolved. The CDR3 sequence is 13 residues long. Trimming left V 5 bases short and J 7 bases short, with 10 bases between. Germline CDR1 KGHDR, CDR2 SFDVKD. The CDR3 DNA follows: TGTGCCACCAGTGGATCCAGCGCTGAAAAACTGTTTTTT. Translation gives CATSGSSAEKLFF.

CDR3 DNA: TGTGCCAGCAGTAAGGGACTAGCGGGGGATGGACAGTACTTC. Its translation: CASSKGLAGDGQYF. The rearrangement uses TRBV12-3 or TRBV12-4 and TRBJ2-7; 14 bases agree with TRBD2. V trimming: 5 bases; J trimming: 10 bases; junction bases outside the gene matches: 7. This CDR3 comprises 14 residues.

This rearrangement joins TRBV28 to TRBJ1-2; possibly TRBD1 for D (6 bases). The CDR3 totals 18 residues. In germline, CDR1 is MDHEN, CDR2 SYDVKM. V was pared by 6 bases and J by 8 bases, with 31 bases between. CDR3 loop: CASRSLLQGTLKAGGYTF. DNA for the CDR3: TGTGCCAGCAGATCTCTGTTGCAGGGGACATTGAAGGCAGGGGGCTACACCTTC.

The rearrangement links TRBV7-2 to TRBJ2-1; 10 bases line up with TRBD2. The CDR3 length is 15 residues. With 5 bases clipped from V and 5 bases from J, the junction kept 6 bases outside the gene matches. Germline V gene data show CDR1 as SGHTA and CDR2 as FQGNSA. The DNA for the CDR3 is TGTGCCAGCAGCCGACAGAGCGGGGGGGACAATGAGCAGTTCTTC. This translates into CASSRQSGGDNEQFF.